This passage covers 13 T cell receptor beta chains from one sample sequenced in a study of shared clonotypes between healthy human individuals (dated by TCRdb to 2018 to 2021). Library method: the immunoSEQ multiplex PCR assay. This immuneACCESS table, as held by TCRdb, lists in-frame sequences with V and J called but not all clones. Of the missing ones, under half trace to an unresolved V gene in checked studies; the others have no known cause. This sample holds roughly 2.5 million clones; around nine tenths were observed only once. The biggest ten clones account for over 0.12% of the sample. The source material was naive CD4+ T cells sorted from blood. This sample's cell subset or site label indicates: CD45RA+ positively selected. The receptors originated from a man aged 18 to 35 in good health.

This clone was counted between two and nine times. The CDR3 DNA reads TGTGCCAGCAGTTACGACATCTATGGCAATCAGCCCCAGCATTTT. Its translation is CASSYDIYGNQPQHF. The chain is built from TRBV6-5 and TRBJ1-5, with D hard to call. The CDR3 is 15 residues long. Trimming took 2 bases from V and 2 from J, leaving 10 bases between them. Per the germline V gene, CDR1 is MNHEY and CDR2 is SVGAGI.

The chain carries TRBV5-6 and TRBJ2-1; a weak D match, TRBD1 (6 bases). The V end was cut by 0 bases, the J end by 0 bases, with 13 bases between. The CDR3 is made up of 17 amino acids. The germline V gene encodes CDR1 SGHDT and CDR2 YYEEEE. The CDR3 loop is CASSLGGPGTSYNEQFF. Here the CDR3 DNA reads TGTGCCAGCAGCTTGGGGGGGCCAGGGACCTCCTACAATGAGCAGTTCTTC.

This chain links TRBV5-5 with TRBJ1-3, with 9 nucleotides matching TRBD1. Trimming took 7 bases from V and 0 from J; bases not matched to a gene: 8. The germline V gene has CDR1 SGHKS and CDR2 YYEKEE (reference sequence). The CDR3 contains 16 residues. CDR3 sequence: CASGRQGESSGNTIYF. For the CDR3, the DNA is TGTGCCAGCGGAAGACAGGGGGAGTCCTCTGGAAACACCATATATTTT.

The CDR3: CASSEYGRGLEKLFF. For the CDR3, the DNA is TGTGCCAGCAGTGAATATGGCAGGGGGCTAGAAAAACTGTTTTTT. V usage is TRBV25-1 and J usage is TRBJ1-4; 8 nucleotides agree with TRBD1. The CDR3 has 15 residues. Germline V gene lookup returns CDR1 MGHDK and CDR2 SYGVNS. V trimming: 0 bases; J trimming: 8 bases; junction bases outside the gene matches: 5.

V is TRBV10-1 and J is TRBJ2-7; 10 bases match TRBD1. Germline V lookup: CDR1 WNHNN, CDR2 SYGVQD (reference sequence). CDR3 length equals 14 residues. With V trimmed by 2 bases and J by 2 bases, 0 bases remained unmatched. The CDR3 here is CASSEGTGAYEQYF. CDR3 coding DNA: TGCGCCAGCAGTGAGGGGACAGGGGCCTACGAGCAGTACTTC.

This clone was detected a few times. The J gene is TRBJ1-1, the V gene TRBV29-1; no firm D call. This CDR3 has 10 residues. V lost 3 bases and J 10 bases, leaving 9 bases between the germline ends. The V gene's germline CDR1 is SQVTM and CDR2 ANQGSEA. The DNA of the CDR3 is TGCAGCGTTGACTCCGCCCGAGCTTTCTTT. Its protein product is CSVDSARAFF.

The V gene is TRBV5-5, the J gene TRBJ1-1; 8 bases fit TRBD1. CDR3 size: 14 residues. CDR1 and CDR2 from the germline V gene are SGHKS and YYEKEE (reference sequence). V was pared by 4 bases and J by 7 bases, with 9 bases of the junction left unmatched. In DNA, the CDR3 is TGTGCCAGCAGCGCCTGGACAGGGTTGGATGAAGCTTTCTTT. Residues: CASSAWTGLDEAFF.

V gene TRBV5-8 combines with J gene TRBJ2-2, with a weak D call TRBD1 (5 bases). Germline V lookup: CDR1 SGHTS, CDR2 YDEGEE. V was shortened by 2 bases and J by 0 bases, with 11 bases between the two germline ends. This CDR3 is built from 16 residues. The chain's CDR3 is CASSLGVLANTGELFF. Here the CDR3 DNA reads TGTGCCAGCAGCTTAGGGGTTTTGGCGAACACCGGGGAGCTGTTTTTT.

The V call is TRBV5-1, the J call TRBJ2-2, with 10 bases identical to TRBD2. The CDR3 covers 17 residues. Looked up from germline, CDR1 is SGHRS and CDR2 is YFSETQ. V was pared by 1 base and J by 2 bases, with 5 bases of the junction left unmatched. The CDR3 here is CASSLTLAGANTGELFF. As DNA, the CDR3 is TGCGCCAGCAGCTTGACTCTAGCGGGGGCAAACACCGGGGAGCTGTTTTTT.

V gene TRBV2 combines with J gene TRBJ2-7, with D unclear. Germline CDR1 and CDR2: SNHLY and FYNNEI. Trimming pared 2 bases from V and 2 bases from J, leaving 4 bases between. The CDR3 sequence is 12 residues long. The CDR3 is CASSERTYEQYF. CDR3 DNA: TGTGCCAGCAGTGAAAGGACCTACGAGCAGTACTTC.

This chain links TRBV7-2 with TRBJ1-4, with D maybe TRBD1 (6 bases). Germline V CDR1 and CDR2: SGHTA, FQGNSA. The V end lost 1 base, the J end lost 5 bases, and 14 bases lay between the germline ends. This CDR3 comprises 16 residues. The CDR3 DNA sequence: TGTGCCAGCAGCTTAGGAGGATCGGGGGCAAATGAAAAACTGTTTTTT. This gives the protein CASSLGGSGANEKLFF.

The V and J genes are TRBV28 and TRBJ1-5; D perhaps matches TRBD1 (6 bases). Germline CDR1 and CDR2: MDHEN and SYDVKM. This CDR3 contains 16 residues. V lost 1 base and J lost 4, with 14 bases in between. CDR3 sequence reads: CASSLLGRDNNQPQHF. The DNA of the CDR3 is TGTGCCAGCAGTTTATTGGGTCGGGACAATAATCAGCCCCAGCATTTT.

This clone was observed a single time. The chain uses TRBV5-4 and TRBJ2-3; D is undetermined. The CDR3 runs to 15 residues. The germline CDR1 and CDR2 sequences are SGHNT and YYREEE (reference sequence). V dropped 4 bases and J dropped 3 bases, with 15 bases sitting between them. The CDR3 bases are TGTGCCAGCAGCCCTTGGTTAGGAATAACAGATACGCAGTATTTT. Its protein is CASSPWLGITDTQYF. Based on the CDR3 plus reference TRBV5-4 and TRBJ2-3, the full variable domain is ETGVTQSPTHLIKTRGQQVTLRCSSQSGHNTVSWYQQALGQGPQFIFQYYREEENGRGNFPPRFSGLQFPNYSSELNVNALELDDSALYLCASSPWLGITDTQYFGPGTRLTVL.